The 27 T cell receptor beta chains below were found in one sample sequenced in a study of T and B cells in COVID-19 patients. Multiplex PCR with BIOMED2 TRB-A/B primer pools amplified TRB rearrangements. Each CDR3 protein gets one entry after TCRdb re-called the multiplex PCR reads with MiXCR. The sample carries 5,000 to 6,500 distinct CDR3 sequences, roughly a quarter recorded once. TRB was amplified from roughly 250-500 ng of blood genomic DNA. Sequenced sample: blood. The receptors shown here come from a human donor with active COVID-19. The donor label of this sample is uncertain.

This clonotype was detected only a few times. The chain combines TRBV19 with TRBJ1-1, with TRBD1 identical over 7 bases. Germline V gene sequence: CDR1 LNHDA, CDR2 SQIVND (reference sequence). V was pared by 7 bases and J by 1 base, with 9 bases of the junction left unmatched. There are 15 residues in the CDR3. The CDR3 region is CASTRQGEWNTEAFF. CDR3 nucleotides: TGTGCCAGTACAAGACAGGGAGAATGGAACACTGAAGCTTTCTTT. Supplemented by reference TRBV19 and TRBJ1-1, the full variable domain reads DGGITQSPKYLFRKEGQNVTLSCEQNLNHDAMYWYRQDPGQGLRLIYYSQIVNDFQKGDIAEGYSVSREKKESFPLTVTSAQKNPTAFYLCASTRQGEWNTEAFFGQGTRLTVV.

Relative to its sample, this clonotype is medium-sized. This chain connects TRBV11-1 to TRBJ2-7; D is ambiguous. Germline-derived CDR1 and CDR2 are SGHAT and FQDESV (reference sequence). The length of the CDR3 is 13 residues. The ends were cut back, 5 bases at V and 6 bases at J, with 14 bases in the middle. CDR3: CASSPRSVSEQYF. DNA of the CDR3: TGTGCCAGCAGCCCACGCAGTGTCTCCGAGCAGTACTTC.

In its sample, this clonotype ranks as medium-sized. CDR3 sequence: CAWRYIQGIGGELFF. For the CDR3, the DNA is TGTGCCTGGAGGTACATACAGGGCATTGGCGGGGAGCTGTTTTTT. This rearrangement joins TRBV30 to TRBJ2-2, with D perhaps TRBD1 (6 bases). The ends were cut back, 3 bases at V and 7 bases at J, with 18 bases in the middle. The CDR3 totals 15 residues. Germline CDR1 GTSNPN, CDR2 SVGIG (reference sequence).

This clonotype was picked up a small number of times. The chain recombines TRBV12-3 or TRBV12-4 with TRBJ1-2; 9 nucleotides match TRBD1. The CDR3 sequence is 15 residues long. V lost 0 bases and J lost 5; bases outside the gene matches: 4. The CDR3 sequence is CASSLAGQGTYGYTF. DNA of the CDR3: TGTGCCAGCAGTTTAGCCGGACAGGGGACTTATGGCTACACCTTC.

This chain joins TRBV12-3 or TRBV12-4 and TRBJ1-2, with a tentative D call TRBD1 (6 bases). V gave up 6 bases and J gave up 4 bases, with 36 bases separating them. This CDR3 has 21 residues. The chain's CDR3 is CASSRLGLNRDTPKWVYGYTF. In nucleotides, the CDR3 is TGTGCCAGCAGCCGTTTGGGATTAAACCGGGACACCCCCAAATGGGTCTATGGCTACACCTTC.

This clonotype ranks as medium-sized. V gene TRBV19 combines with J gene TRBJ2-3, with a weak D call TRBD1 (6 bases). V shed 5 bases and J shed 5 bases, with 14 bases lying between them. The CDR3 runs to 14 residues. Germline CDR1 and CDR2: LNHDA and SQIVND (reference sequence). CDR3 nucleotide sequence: TGTGCCAGTAGTCCCCCGGGACAAGAAGATACGCAGTATTTT. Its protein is CASSPPGQEDTQYF.

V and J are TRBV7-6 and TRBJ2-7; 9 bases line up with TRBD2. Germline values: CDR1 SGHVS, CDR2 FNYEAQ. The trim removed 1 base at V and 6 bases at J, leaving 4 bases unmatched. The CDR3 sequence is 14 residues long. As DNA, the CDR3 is TGTGCCAGCAGCTTAGGGACTAGCGAGAGCGAGCAGTACTTC. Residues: CASSLGTSESEQYF.

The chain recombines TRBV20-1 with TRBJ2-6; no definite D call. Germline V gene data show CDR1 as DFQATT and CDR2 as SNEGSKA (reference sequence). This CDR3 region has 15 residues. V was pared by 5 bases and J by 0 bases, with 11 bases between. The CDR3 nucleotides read TGCAGTGCTTCGACGGCACACTCTGGGGCCAACGTCCTGACTTTC. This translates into CSASTAHSGANVLTF.

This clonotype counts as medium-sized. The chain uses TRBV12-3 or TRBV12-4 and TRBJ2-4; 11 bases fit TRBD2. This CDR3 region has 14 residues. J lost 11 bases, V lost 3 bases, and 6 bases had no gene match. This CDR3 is CASSFELAGAFQYF. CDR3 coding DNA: TGTGCCAGCAGTTTTGAACTAGCGGGGGCTTTTCAGTACTTC.

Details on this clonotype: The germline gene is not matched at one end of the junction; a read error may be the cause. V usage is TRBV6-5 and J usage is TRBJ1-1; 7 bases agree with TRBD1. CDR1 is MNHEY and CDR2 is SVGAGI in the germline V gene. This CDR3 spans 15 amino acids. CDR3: CAISGGDSGNTEAFF. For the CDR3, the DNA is TGTGCCATCAGTGGGGGGGACAGCGGTAACACTGAAGCTTTCTTT.

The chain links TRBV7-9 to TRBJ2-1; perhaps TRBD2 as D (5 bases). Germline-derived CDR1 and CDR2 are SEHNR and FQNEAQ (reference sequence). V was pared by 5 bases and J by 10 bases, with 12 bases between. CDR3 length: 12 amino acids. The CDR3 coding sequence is TGTGCCAGCAGCCGGGAATCCAGGGAGCAGTTCTTC. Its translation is CASSRESREQFF.

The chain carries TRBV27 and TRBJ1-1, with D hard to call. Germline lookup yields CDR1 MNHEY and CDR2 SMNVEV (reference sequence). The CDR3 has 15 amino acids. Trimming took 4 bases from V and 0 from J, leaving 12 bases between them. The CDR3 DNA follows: TGTGCCAGCAGTTCCAAAGGATCCATGAACACTGAAGCTTTCTTT. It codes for CASSSKGSMNTEAFF.

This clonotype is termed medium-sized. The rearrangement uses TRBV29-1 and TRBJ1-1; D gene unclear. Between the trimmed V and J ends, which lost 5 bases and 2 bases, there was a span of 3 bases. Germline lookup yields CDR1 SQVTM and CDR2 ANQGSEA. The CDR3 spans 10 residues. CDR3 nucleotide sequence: TGCAGCGTTTCAAACACTGAAGCTTTCTTT. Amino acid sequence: CSVSNTEAFF.

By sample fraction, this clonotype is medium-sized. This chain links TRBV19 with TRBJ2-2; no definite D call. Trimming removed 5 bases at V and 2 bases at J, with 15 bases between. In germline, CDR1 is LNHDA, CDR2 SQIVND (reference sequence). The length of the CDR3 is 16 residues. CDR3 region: CASSPTWPVNTGELFF. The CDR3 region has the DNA TGTGCCAGTAGTCCTACATGGCCGGTTAACACCGGGGAGCTGTTTTTT.

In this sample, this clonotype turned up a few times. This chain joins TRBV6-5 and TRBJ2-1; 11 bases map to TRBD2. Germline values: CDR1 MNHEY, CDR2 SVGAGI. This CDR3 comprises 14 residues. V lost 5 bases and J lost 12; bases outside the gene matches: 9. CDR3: CASSIPGLAALQFF. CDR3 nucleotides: TGTGCCAGCAGTATACCGGGACTAGCGGCTTTGCAGTTCTTC.

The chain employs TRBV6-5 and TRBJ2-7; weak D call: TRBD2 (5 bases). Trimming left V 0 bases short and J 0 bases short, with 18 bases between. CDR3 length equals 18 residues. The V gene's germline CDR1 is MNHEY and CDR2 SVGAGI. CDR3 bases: TGTGCCAGCAGTTACTCGATAATAGCGTTAAGATCCTCCTACGAGCAGTACTTC. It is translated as CASSYSIIALRSSYEQYF.

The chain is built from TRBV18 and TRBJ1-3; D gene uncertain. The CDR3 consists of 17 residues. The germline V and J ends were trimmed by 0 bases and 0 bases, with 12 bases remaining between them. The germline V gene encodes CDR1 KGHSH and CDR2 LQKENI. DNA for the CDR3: TGTGCCAGCTCACCACCGGGGATGGCAAACTCTGGAAACACCATATATTTT. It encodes CASSPPGMANSGNTIYF.

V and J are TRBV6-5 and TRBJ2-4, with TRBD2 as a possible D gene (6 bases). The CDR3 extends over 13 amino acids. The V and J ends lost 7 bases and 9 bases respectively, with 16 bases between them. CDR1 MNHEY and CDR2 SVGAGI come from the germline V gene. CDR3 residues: CASTEGGEAIQYF. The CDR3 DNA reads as TGTGCCAGCACCGAAGGAGGGGAGGCCATTCAGTACTTC.

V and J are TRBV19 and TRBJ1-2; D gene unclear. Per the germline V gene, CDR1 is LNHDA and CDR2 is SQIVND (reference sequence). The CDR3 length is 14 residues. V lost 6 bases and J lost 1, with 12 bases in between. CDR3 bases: TGTGCCAGTAGGGTGGCAGGAATTAACTATGGCTACACCTTC. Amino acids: CASRVAGINYGYTF.

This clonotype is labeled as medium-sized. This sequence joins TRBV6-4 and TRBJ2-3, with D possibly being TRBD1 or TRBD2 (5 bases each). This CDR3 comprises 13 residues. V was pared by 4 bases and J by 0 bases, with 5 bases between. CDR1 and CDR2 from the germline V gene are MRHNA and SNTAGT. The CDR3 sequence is CASSGDSTDTQYF. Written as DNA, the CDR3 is TGTGCCAGCAGTGGGGACAGCACAGATACGCAGTATTTT.

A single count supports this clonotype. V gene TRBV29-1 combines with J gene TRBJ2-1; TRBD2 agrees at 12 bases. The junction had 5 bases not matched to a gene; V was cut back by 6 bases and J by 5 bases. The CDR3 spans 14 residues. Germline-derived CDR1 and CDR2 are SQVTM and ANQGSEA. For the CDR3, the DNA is TGCAGCGTCAGACTAGCGGGAGTCGACAATGAGCAGTTCTTC. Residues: CSVRLAGVDNEQFF.

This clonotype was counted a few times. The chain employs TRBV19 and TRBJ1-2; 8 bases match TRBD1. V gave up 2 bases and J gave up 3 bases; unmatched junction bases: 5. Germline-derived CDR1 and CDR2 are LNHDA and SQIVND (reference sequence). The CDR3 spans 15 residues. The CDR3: CASSIPGTGYYGYTF. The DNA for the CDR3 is TGTGCCAGTAGTATACCCGGGACAGGTTACTATGGCTACACCTTC.

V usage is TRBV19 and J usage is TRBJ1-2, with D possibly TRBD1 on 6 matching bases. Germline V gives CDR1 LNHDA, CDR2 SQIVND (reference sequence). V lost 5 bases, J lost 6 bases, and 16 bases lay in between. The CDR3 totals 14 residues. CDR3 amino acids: CASSLQGRGDGYTF. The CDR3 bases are TGTGCCAGTAGTTTACAGGGTAGAGGCGATGGCTACACCTTC.

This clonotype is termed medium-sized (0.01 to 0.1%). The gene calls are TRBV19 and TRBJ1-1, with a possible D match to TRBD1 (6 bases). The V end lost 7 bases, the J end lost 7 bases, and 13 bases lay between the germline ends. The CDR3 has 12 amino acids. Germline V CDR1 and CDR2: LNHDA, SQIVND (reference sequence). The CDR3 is CASNLGGLEAFF. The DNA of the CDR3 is TGTGCCAGTAACCTTGGGGGGCTTGAAGCTTTCTTT.

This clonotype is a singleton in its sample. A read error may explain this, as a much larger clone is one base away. The CDR3 here is CANSERGGGGQYF. Written as DNA, the CDR3 is TGTGCCAACAGCGAACGGGGGGGTGGAGGGCAGTACTTC. V and J are TRBV7-6 and TRBJ2-7; 8 bases line up with TRBD2. Germline CDR1 and CDR2: SGHVS and FNYEAQ. The CDR3 totals 13 residues.

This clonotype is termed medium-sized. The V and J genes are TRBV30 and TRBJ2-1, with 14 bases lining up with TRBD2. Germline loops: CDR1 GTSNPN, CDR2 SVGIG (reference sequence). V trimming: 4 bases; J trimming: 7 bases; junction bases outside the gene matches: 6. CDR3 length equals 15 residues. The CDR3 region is CAWMATSGRGNEQFF. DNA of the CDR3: TGTGCCTGGATGGCGACTAGCGGGAGGGGAAATGAGCAGTTCTTC.

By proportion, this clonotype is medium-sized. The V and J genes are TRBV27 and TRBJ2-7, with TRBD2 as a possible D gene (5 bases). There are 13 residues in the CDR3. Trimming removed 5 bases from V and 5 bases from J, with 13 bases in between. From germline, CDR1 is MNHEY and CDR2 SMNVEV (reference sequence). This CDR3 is CASSTLLRDEQYF. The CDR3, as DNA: TGTGCCAGCAGTACTTTGTTGCGGGACGAGCAGTACTTC.